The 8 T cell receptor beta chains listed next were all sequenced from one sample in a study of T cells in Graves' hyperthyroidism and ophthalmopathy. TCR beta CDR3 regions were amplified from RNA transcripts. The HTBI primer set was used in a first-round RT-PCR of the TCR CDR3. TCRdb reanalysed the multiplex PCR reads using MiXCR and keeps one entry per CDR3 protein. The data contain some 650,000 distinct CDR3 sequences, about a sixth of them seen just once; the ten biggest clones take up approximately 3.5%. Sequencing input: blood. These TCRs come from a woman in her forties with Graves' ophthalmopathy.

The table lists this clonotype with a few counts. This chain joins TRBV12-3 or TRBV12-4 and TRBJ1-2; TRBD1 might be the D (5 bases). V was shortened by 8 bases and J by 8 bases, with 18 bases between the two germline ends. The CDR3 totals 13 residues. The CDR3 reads CASGAISGPGYTF. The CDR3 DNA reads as TGTGCCAGCGGGGCCATCTCCGGCCCCGGCTACACCTTC.

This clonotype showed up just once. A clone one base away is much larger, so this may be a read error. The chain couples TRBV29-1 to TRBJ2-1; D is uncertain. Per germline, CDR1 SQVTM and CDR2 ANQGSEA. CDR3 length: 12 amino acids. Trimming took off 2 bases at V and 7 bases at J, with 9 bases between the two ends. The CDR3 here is CSVELRANEQFF. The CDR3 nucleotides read TGCAGCGTTGAACTAAGGGCGAATGAGCAGTTCTTC.

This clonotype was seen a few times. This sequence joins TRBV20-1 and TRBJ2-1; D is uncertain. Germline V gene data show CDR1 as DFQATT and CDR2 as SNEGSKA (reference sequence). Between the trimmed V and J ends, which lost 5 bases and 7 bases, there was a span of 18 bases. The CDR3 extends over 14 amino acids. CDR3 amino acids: CSASLEGIRNEQFF. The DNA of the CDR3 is TGCAGTGCTTCCCTAGAAGGGATTAGAAATGAGCAGTTCTTC.

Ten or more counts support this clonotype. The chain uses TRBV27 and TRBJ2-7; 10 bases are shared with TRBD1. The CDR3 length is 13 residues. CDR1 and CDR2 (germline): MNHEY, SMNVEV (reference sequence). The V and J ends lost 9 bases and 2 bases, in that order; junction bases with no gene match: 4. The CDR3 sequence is CARPGQGTYEQYF. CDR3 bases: TGTGCCAGACCGGGACAGGGGACCTACGAGCAGTACTTC.

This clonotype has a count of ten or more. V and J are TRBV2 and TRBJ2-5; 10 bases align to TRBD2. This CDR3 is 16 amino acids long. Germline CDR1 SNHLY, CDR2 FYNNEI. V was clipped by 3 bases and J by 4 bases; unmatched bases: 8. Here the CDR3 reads CASSDFSAGGRETQYF. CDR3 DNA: TGTGCCAGCAGTGATTTCTCAGCGGGGGGGCGAGAGACCCAGTACTTC.

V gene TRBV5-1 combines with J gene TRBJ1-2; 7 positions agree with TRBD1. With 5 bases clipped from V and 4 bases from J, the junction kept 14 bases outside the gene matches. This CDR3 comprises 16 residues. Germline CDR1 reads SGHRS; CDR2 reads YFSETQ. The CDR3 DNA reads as TGCGCCAGCAGTTCAACCGGACAGGTGGATATCTATGGCTACACCTTC. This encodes CASSSTGQVDIYGYTF.

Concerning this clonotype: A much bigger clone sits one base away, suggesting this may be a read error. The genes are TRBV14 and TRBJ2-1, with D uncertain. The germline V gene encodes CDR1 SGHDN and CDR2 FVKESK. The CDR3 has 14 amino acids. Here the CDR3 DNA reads TGTGCCAGCAGCCGATTGGAGCAATACAATGGGCAGTTCTTC. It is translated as CASSRLEQYNGQFF.

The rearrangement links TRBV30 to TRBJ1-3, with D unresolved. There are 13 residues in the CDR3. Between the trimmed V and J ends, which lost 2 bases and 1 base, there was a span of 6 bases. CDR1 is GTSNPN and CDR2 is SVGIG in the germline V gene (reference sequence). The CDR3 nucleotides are TGTGCCTGGAGTCGCACTTCTGGAAACACCATATATTTT. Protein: CAWSRTSGNTIYF.